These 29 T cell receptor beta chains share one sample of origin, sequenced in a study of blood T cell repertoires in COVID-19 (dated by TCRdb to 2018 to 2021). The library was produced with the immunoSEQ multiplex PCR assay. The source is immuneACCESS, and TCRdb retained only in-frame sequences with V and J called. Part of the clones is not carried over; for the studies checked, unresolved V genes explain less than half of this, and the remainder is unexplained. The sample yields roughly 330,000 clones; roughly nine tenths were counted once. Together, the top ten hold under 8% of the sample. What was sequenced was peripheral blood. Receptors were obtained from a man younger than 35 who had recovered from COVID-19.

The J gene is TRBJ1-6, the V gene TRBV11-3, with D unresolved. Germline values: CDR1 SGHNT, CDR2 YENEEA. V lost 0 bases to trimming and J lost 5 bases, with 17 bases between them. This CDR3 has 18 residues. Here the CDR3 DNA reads TGTGCCAGCAGCTTAGATCTGCATCCTAGGCATCATAATTCACCCCTCCACTTT. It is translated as CASSLDLHPRHHNSPLHF.

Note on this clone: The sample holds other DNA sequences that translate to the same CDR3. CDR3 region: CASRPWTGAYYEQYF. In nucleotides, the CDR3 is TGTGCCAGCAGACCCTGGACAGGGGCCTACTACGAGCAGTACTTC. The rearrangement uses TRBV6-6 and TRBJ2-7; 9 bases agree with TRBD1. Trimming took 6 bases from V and 3 from J; bases not matched to a gene: 9. Germline V lookup: CDR1 MNHNY, CDR2 SVGAGI (reference sequence). The length of the CDR3 is 15 residues.

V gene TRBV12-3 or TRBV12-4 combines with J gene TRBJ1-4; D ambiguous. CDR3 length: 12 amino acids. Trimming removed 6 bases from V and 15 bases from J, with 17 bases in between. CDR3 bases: TGTGCCAGCAGCTACAACCGGGGTACGGTGTTTTTT. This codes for CASSYNRGTVFF.

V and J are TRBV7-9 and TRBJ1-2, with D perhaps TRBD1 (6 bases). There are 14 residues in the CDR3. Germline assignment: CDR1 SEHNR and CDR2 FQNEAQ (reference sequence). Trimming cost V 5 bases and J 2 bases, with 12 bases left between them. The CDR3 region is CASSQTGHNYGYTF. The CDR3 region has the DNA TGTGCCAGCAGCCAGACAGGTCACAACTATGGCTACACCTTC.

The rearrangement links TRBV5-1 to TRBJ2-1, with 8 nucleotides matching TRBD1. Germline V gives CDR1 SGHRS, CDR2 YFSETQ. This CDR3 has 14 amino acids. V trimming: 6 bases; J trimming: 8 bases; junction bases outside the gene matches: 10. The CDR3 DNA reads TGCGCCAGCAAACGTCGGACAGGGAGCGATGAGCAGTTCTTC. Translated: CASKRRTGSDEQFF. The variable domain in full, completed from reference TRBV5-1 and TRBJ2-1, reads KAGVTQTPRYLIKTRGQQVTLSCSPISGHRSVSWYQQTPGQGLQFLFEYFSETQRNKGNFPGRFSGRQFSNSRSEMNVSTLELGDSALYLCASKRRTGSDEQFFGPGTRLTVL.

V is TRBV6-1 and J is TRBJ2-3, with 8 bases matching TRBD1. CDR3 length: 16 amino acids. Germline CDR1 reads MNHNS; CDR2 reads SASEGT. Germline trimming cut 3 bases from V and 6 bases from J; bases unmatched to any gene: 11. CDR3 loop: CASSDIGQGPFDTQYF. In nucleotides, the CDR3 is TGTGCCAGCAGTGATATAGGACAGGGTCCTTTTGATACGCAGTATTTT.

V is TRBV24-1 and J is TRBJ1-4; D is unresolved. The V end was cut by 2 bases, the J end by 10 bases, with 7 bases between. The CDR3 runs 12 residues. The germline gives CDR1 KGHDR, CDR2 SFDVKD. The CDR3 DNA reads TGTGCCACCAGTGATTCGGGAGGAAAACTGTTTTTT. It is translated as CATSDSGGKLFF.

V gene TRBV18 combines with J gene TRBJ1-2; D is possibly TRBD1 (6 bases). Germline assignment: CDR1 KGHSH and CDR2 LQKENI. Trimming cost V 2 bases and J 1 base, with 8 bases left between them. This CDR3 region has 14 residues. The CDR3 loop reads CASSPGRGNYGYTF. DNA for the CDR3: TGTGCCAGCTCACCAGGCAGGGGTAACTATGGCTACACCTTC.

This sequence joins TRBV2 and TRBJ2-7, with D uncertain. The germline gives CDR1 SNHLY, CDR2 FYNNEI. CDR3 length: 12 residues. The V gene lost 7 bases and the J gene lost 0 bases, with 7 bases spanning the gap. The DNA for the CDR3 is TGTGCCAGCAATCCGGGCTCCTACGAGCAGTACTTC. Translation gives CASNPGSYEQYF.

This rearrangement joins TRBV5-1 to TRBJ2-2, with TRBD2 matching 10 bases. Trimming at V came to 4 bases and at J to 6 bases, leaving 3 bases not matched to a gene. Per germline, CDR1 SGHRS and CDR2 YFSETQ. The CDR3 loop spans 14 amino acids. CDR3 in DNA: TGCGCCAGCAGCGGAAGCGGGGGGGCCGGGGAGCTGTTTTTT. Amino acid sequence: CASSGSGGAGELFF.

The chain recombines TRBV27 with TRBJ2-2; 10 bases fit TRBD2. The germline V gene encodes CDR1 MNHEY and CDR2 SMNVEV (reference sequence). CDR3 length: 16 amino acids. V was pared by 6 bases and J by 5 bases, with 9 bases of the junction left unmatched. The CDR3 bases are TGTGCCAGCAGGGTGCTAGCGGGAGAAGGGACCGGGGAGCTGTTTTTT. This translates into CASRVLAGEGTGELFF.

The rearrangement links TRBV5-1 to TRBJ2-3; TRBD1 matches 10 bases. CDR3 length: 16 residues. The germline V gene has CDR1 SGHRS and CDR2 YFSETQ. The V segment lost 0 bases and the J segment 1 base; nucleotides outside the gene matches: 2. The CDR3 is CASSLVGTGGTDTQYF. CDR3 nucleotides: TGCGCCAGCAGCTTGGTTGGGACAGGGGGCACAGATACGCAGTATTTT. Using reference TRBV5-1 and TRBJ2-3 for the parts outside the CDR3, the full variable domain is KAGVTQTPRYLIKTRGQQVTLSCSPISGHRSVSWYQQTPGQGLQFLFEYFSETQRNKGNFPGRFSGRQFSNSRSEMNVSTLELGDSALYLCASSLVGTGGTDTQYFGPGTRLTVL.

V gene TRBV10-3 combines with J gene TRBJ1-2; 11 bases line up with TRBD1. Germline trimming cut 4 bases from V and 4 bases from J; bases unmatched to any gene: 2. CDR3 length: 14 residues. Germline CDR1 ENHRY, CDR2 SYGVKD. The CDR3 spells CAISGGTGGYGYTF. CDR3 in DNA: TGTGCCATCAGTGGGGGGACAGGGGGCTATGGCTACACCTTC.

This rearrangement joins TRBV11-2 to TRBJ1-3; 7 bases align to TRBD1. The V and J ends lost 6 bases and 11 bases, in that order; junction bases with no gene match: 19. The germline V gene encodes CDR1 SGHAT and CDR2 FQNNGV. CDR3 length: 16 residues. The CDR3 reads CASRLGRPGQPDAIYF. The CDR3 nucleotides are TGTGCCAGCAGGTTGGGTAGGCCGGGACAGCCGGATGCCATATATTTT.

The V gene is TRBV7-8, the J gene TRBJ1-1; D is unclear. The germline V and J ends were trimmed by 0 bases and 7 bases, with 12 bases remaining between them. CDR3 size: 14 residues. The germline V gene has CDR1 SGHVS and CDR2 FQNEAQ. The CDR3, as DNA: TGTGCCAGCAGCTTAGCCGGGAGCCAAGGTGAAGCTTTCTTT. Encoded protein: CASSLAGSQGEAFF.

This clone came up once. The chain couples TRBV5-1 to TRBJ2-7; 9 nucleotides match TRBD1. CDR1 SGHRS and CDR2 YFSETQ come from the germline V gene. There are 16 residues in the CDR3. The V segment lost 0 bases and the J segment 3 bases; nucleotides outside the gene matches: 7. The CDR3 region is CASSLAGGQGNYEQYF. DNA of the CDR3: TGCGCCAGCAGCTTGGCCGGGGGACAGGGTAACTACGAGCAGTACTTC.

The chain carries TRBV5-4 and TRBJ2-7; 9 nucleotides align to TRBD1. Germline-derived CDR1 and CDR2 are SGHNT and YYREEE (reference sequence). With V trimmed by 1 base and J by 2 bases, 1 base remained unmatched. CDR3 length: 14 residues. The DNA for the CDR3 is TGTGCCAGCAGCTTGTGGACAGGGGCCTACGAGCAGTACTTC. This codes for CASSLWTGAYEQYF.

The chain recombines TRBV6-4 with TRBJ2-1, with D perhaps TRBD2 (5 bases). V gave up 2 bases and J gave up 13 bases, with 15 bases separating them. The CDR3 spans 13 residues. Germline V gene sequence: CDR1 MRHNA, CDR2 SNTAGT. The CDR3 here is CASSDDLGLAQFF. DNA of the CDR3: TGTGCCAGCAGTGACGACCTGGGTCTAGCTCAGTTCTTC.

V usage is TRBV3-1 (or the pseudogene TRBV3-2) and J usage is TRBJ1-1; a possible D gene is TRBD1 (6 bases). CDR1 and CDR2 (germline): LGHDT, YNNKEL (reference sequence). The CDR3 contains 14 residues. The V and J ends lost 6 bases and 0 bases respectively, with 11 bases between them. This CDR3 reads CASSGAGVNTEAFF. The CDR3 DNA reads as TGTGCCAGCAGTGGGGCAGGGGTGAACACTGAAGCTTTCTTT.

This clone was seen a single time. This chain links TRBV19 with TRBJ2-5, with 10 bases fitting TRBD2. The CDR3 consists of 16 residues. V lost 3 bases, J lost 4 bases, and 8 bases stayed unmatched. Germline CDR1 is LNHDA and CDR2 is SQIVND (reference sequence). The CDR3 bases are TGTGCCAGTAGTATTGGCCCCCCTAGCGGGAGAGAGACCCAGTACTTC. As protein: CASSIGPPSGRETQYF.

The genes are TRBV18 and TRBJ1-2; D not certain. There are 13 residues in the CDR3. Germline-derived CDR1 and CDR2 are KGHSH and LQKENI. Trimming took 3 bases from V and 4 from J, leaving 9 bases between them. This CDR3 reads CASSPGETYGYTF. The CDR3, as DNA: TGTGCCAGCTCACCTGGGGAGACCTATGGCTACACCTTC. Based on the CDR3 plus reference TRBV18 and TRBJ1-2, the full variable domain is NAGVMQNPRHLVRRRGQEARLRCSPMKGHSHVYWYRQLPEEGLKFMVYLQKENIIDESGMPKERFSAEFPKEGPSILRIQQVVRGDSAAYFCASSPGETYGYTFGSGTRLTVV.

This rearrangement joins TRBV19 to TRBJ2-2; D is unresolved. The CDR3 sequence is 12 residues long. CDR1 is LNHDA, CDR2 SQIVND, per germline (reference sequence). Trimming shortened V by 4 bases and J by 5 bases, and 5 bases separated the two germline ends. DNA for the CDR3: TGTGCCAGTAGTACCATGACCGGGGAGCTGTTTTTT. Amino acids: CASSTMTGELFF. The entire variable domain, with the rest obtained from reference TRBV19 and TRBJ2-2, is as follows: DGGITQSPKYLFRKEGQNVTLSCEQNLNHDAMYWYRQDPGQGLRLIYYSQIVNDFQKGDIAEGYSVSREKKESFPLTVTSAQKNPTAFYLCASSTMTGELFFGEGSRLTVL.

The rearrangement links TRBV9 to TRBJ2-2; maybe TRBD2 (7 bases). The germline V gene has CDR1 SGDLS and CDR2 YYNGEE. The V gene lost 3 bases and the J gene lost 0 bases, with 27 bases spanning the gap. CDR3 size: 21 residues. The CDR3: CASSAQAVGGGHLANTGELFF. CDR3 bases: TGTGCCAGCAGCGCCCAAGCGGTGGGCGGGGGCCATTTAGCGAACACCGGGGAGCTGTTTTTT.

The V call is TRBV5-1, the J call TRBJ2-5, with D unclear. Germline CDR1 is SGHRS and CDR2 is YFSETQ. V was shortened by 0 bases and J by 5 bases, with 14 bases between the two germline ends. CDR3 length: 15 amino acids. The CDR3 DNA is TGCGCCAGCAGCTTGGCCACGGGTCCTGCGGAGACCCAGTACTTC. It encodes CASSLATGPAETQYF.

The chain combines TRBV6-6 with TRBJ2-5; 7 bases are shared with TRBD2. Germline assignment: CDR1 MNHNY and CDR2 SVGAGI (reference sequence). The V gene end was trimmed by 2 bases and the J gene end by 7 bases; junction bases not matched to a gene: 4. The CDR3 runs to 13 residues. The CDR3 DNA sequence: TGTGCCAGCAGTTACGCGGGGGTAAGGACCCAGTACTTC. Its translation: CASSYAGVRTQYF.

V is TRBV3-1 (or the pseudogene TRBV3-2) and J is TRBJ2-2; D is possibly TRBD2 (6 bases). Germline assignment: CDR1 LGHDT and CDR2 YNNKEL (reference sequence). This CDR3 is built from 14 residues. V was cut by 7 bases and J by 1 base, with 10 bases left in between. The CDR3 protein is CASMGRGNTGELFF. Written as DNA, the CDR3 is TGTGCCAGCATGGGGCGGGGGAACACCGGGGAGCTGTTTTTT.

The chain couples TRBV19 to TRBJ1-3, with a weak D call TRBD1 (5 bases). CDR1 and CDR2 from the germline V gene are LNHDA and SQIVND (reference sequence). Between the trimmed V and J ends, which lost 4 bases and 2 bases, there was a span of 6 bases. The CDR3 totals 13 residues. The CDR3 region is CASSRTTGNTIYF. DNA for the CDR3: TGTGCCAGTAGTAGGACAACTGGAAACACCATATATTTT.

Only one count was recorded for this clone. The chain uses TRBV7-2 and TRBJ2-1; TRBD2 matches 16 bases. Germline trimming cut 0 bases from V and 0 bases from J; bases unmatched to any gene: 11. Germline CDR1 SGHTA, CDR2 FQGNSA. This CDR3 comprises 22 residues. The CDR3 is CASSLAGLAGGPRRGSYNEQFF. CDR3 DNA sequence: TGTGCCAGCAGCTTAGCGGGACTAGCGGGGGGGCCCCGCCGAGGCTCCTACAATGAGCAGTTCTTC.

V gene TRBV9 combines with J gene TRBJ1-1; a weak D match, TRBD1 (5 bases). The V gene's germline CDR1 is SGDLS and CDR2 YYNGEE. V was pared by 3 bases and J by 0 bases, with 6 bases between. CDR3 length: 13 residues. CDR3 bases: TGTGCCAGCAGCGCAGGGATGAACACTGAAGCTTTCTTT. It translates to CASSAGMNTEAFF.